The clone carrying this TCR beta chain was seen only a few times. What it binds is unknown. 5'RACE primed at constant segments yielded TCR alpha and TCR beta cDNA libraries bearing sample barcodes and UMIs. TCRdb redid the calling of the 5' RACE reads with MiXCR, one entry per CDR3 protein. The sample holds some 120,000 distinct CDR3 sequences, 5% to 6.5% seen once. These data come from a study of T-cell memory formation after mild COVID-19. Findings of the study overall: A subset of responding clones appeared in pre-infection memory, suggesting cross-reactive memory joined. The CD4+ clones that contracted clustered mainly within CM and EM, and the CD8+ clones concentrated in EMRA.

Sequenced material: PBMCs or a T cell subset sorted from them (not recorded which). The origin of this receptor is an adult woman who had mild COVID-19 (a few samples of this study predate the infection). Cell type and time point are not known.

In nucleotides, the CDR3 is TGTGCCAGCATGGAGGGGCGGTCTGCCGGGGAGCTGTTTTTT. Amino acids: CASMEGRSAGELFF. The V and J genes are TRBV6-1 and TRBJ2-2, with a possible D match to TRBD2 (6 bases). V was clipped by 7 bases and J by 6 bases, with 15 bases between them. CDR3 length: 14 amino acids. Germline CDR1 MNHNS, CDR2 SASEGT.